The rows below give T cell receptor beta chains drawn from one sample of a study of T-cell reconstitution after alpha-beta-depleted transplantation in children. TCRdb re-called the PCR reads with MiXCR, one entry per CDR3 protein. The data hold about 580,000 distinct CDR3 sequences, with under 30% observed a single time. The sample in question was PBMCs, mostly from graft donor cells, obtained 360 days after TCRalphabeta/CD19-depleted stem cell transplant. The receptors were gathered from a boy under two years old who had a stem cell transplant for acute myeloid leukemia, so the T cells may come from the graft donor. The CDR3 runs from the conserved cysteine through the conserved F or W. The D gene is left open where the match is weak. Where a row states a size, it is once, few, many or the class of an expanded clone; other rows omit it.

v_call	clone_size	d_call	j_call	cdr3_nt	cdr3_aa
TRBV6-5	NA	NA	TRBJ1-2	TGTGCCAGCAGTCTCAGTTTGACAGCTAACTATGGCTACACCTTC	CASSLSLTANYGYTF
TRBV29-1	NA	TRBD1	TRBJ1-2	TGCAGCGTTGGAAAAATCCCGGCAGGGGGCAGCTATGGCTACACCTTC	CSVGKIPAGGSYGYTF
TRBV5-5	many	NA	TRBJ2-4	TGTGCCAGCAGCTGGCTTGGACAGGGAGGGAACATTCAGTACTTC	CASSWLGQGGNIQYF
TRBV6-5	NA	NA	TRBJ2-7	TGTGCCAGCAGTTACTCGAAAAGTGGCCAGAGCTCCTACGAGCAGTACTTC	CASSYSKSGQSSYEQYF
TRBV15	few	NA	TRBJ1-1	TGTGCCACCAGCAGAGATGGCAGGGAGACTGAAGCTTTCTTT	CATSRDGRETEAFF
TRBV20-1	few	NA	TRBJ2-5	TGCAGTGCTAGCAGGGTTGCTACAGAGACCCAGTACTTC	CSASRVATETQYF
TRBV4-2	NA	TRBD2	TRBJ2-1	TGTGCCAGCAGCCAAGTAGGCGGGGGGCTCGATGAGCAGTTCTTC	CASSQVGGGLDEQFF
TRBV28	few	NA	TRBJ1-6	TGTGCCAGCAGTTTAGGGGACGAGGGATATAATTCACCCCTCCACTTT	CASSLGDEGYNSPLHF
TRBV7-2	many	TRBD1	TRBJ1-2	TGTGCCAGCAAGCTACAGGGGGCCTATGGCTACACCTTC	CASKLQGAYGYTF
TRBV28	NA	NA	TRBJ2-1	TGTGCCAGCTCCTTGTTTGGGAATGTGGGGAATGAGCAGTTCTTC	CASSLFGNVGNEQFF
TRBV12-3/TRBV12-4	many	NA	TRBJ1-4	TGTGCCAGCAGTTTAGAGGGGGAAAAACTGTTTTTT	CASSLEGEKLFF
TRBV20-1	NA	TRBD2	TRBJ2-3	TGCAGTGCTAGACTAAGGACTAGCTATAGCACAGATACGCAGTATTTT	CSARLRTSYSTDTQYF
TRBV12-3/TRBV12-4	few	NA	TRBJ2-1	TGTGCCAGCAGTTCTCGGGACACCCACAGAGAGCAGTTCTTC	CASSSRDTHREQFF
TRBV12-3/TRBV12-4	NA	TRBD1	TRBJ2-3	TGTGCCAGCAGTTTTGAGGGGGCCAGGCGAGATACGCAGTATTTT	CASSFEGARRDTQYF
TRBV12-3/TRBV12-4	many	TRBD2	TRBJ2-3	TGTGCCAGCAGTTCCATGTGGGGGGGGAGCACAGATACGCAGTATTTT	CASSSMWGGSTDTQYF
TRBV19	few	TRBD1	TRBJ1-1	TGTGCCAGTAGTATCCGGGACAGGGGCACTGAAGCTTTCTTT	CASSIRDRGTEAFF
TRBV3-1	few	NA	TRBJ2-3	TGTGCCAGCAGCCAAGTTCGGGGGGCCGATGTACCGGATACGCAGTATTTT	CASSQVRGADVPDTQYF
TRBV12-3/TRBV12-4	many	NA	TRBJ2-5	TGTGCCAGCACCCCTCGGACGGCTAACGGACTATCGAGGGGGACCCAGTACTTC	CASTPRTANGLSRGTQYF
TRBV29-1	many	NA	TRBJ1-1	TGCAGCGCCAAGAACACTGAAGCTTTCTTT	CSAKNTEAFF
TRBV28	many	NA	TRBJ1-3	TGTGCCAGCAGTTTATCTCCGGGACCGGGGGTTAACACCATATATTTT	CASSLSPGPGVNTIYF
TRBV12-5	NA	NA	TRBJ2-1	TGTGCTAGTGGTTTGGGGACTAGGGGGGGTGAGCAGTTCTTC	CASGLGTRGGEQFF
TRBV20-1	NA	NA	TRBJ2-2	TGCAGTGCTAGTCTCCCCCCCGGGGAGCTGTTTTTT	CSASLPPGELFF
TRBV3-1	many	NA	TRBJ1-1	TGTGCCAGCAGCCAAGTACCGAGGGAAGCTTTCTTT	CASSQVPREAFF
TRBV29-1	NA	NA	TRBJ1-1	TGCAGCGTTGCCCAAACTGAAGCTTTCTTT	CSVAQTEAFF
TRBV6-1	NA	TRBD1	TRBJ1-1	TGTGCCAGCAGTATCCGACAGGGGAACACTGAAGCTTTCTTT	CASSIRQGNTEAFF
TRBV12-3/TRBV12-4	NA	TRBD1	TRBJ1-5	TGTGCCAGCAGCCCGACAGGGTCCCACCAGCCCCAGCATTTT	CASSPTGSHQPQHF
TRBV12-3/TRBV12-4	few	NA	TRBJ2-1	TGTGCCAGCAGTCTCCAAGGACTTGGTGTGAATGAGCAGTTCTTC	CASSLQGLGVNEQFF
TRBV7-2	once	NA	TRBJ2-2	TGTGCCAGCAGCTTAAGGGTTGGGGGACAGAACACCGGGGAGCTGTTTTTT	CASSLRVGGQNTGELFF
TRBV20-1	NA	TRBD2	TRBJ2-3	TGCAGTGCTAGAGTATGGGCTAGCGGGGGGGGCGATACGCAGTATTTT	CSARVWASGGGDTQYF
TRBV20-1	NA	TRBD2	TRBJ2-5	TGCAGTGCTATCACGGGACTAGCGGGGCGGGCCCAGTACTTC	CSAITGLAGRAQYF
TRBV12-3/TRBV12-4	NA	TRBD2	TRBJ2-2	TGTGCCAGCAGTTTCCGGACTAGCGGGGCCGGGGAGCTGTTTTTT	CASSFRTSGAGELFF
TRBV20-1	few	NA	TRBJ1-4	TGCAGTGCTCAGTCCCCTCAGGGAGGGGAAAAACTGTTTTTT	CSAQSPQGGEKLFF
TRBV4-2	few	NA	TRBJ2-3	TGTGCCAGCAGCCACGCGTCGGGCAGAGGCACAGATACGCAGTATTTT	CASSHASGRGTDTQYF
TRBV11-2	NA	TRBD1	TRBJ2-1	TGTGCCAGCAGCCTGGGACAGTCGACCTACAATGAGCAGTTCTTC	CASSLGQSTYNEQFF
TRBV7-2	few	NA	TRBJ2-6	TGTGCCAGCAGCGTCGGACGGGTCGGAACTGGGGCCAACGTCCTGACTTTC	CASSVGRVGTGANVLTF
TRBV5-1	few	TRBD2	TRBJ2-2	TGCGCCAGCAGCTTATACCTTCCTAGCGGGGCGAACACCGGGGAGCTGTTTTTT	CASSLYLPSGANTGELFF
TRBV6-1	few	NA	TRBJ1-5	TGTGCCAGCACGACAGAGTATAGCAATCAGCCCCAGCATTTT	CASTTEYSNQPQHF
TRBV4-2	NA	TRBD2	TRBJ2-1	TGTGCCAGCAGCCACGAAGCCGGGACTAGCGAAGTGGGTGAGCAGTTCTTC	CASSHEAGTSEVGEQFF
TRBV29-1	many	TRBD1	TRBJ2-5	TGCAGTGCAAACAGGGGATTCGACCAAGAGACCCAGTACTTC	CSANRGFDQETQYF
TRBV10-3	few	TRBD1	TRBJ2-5	TGTGCCATCAGAAGGACAGGGCTCCAAGAGACCCAGTACTTC	CAIRRTGLQETQYF
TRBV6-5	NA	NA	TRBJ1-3	TGTGCCAGCAGTTCAGCGACAGTAAAGACTTCCCTCTCTGGAAACACCATATATTTT	CASSSATVKTSLSGNTIYF
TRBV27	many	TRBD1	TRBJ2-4	TGTGCCAGCAGTTCCAGACAGGGAACCAAAAACATTCAGTACTTC	CASSSRQGTKNIQYF
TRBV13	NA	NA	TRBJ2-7	TGTGCCAGCACCAGGGACCAAGACTACGAGCAGTACTTC	CASTRDQDYEQYF
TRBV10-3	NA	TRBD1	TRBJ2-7	TGTGCCACCGCCGGGACAGGTGTAACCTACGAGCAGTACTTC	CATAGTGVTYEQYF
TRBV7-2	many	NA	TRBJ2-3	TGTGCCAGCAGCTTAGGTGGGGGGGCGGATACGCAGTATTTT	CASSLGGGADTQYF
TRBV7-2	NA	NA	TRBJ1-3	TGTGCCAGCAGCCCCCCTCCAGGCCGCTACTCTGGAAACACCATATATTTT	CASSPPPGRYSGNTIYF
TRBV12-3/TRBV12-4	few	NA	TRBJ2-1	TGTGCCAGCAGTACCGACAGGGAGCAGTTCTTC	CASSTDREQFF
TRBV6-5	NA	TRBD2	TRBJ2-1	TGTGCCAGCAGTTACTCCGGGGGGGGCCGGGATGAGCAGTTCTTC	CASSYSGGGRDEQFF